This section outlines one T cell receptor beta chain sequence together with its context. The antigen it recognizes is unknown. Per-base quality was not reported, and no clone a single base away is much larger than it. This sample was included in a study of technical replicates of blood from four donors (dated by TCRdb to 2016 to 2017). Libraries were made using the immunoSEQ multiplex PCR assay. The immuneACCESS repertoire file appears here via TCRdb, limited to in-frame rearrangements. These files lack a portion of the clones; in checked studies, under half of the deficit traces to unresolved V genes, and the cause of the others is not known. Counted in this sample were 65,000 to 85,000 clones; approximately 96% of them appeared once. Of the sample, roughly 0.34% is held by the ten largest clones. The sample consisted of T cells isolated from PBMCs. The clonotype originates from a human donor in good health.

The CDR3 is CASSDHGGRHTDTQYF. The DNA is TGCGCCAGCAGCGACCACGGGGGGCGCCACACAGATACGCAGTATTTT. The chain was built from TRBV5-1 and TRBJ2-3; matching of 7 bases hints at TRBD2 as the D gene. V drops 4 bases and J drops 2 bases, leaving 17 bases in between. Sequences SGHRS (CDR1) and YFSETQ (CDR2) are obtained from the germline V gene. Its CDR3 holds 16 amino acids, cysteine through phenylalanine. Just CDR3 DNA is preserved here, 48 bases in frame from base 1.